Detailed here is one T cell receptor beta chain. What it binds is not known. This CDR3 spans 13 amino acids. CDR1 is MNHEY and CDR2 is SVGAGI in the germline V gene. V lost 11 bases and J lost 3, with 14 bases in between. Assay used: immunoSEQ multiplex PCR; TCRdb lists only in-frame clones, some missing. This sample has about 56,000 clones, with about 83% found just once. Patients with a history of autoimmune disease or on systemic immunosuppression were excluded. This sample stems from a study of OX40 agonist ivuxolimab in advanced cancers. Study-level findings and limits: Among T cells, CD8+ cells averaged more expanded clones than CD4+ cells.

This clonotype was sampled from an adult with an advanced solid tumor such as melanoma, head and neck, liver or kidney cancer. Specimen: CD4+ or CD8+ T cells sorted from blood, collected in a trial of the OX40 agonist ivuxolimab. V usage is TRBV6-5 and J usage is TRBJ1-5, with D possibly TRBD1 on 6 matching bases. The CDR3 bases are TGTGCCGTAGGAAGGACAGTCAATCAGCCCCAGCATTTT. Protein product: CAVGRTVNQPQHF.